Below are 26 T cell receptor beta chains sequenced from a single sample in a study of blood T cells in healthy people across ages. The second PCR ran roughly 6 to 11 cycles with a sample-barcoded 5' primer and J-beta primers. Using its own MiXCR run on the 5' RACE reads, TCRdb lists one record per CDR3 protein. The data show about 930,000 distinct CDR3 sequences, under 35% seen once. The same data also contributed to another study, on T cells of mothers and their children.

Sequenced input: blood. The receptors were gathered from a middle-aged woman in good health.

This clonotype was found many times. The chain joins TRBV20-1 to TRBJ2-7, with a possible D match to TRBD1 (7 bases). V shed 3 bases and J shed 5 bases, with 14 bases lying between them. This CDR3 is 13 amino acids long. Germline CDR1 DFQATT, CDR2 SNEGSKA (reference sequence). CDR3 loop: CSASQGEVDEQYF. In DNA, the CDR3 is TGCAGTGCTAGTCAGGGGGAGGTCGACGAGCAGTACTTC.

Only a few counts were recorded for this clonotype. The chain couples TRBV6-2 or TRBV6-3 to TRBJ1-1; 9 bases are a match to TRBD1. This CDR3 is 12 amino acids long. Per germline, CDR1 MNHEY and CDR2 SVGEGT. Trimming at V came to 6 bases and at J to 8 bases, leaving 4 bases not matched to a gene. The CDR3 nucleotides read TGTGCCAGCAGCTACACAGGGGGCGAAGCTTTCTTT. Its protein is CASSYTGGEAFF.

The table lists this clonotype with a count of one. J is TRBJ1-5 and V is TRBV20-1, with D maybe TRBD1 (6 bases). Germline V gene sequence: CDR1 DFQATT, CDR2 SNEGSKA (reference sequence). CDR3 size: 13 residues. V gave up 3 bases and J gave up 3 bases, with 9 bases separating them. CDR3 in amino acids: CSASGQNNQPQHF. The CDR3 nucleotides read TGCAGTGCTAGCGGACAGAACAATCAGCCCCAGCATTTT.

The CDR3 DNA follows: TGTGCCAGCAGCGTATATATAGATACGAACGAGCAGTACTTC. Protein sequence: CASSVYIDTNEQYF. The chain couples TRBV9 to TRBJ2-7, with D hard to call. This CDR3 is 14 amino acids long. V was cut by 1 base and J by 5 bases, with 13 bases left in between. Germline CDR1 SGDLS, CDR2 YYNGEE. Variable domain in full (rest from reference TRBV9 and TRBJ2-7): DSGVTQTPKHLITATGQRVTLRCSPRSGDLSVYWYQQSLDQGLQFLIQYYNGEERAKGNILERFSAQQFPDLHSELNLSSLELGDSALYFCASSVYIDTNEQYFGPGTRLTVT.

On this clonotype: One end of the junction varies from germline; a read error may be responsible. The V and J genes are TRBV2 and TRBJ2-3; D is unresolved. Germline V lookup: CDR1 SNHLY, CDR2 FYNNEI. This CDR3 region has 13 residues. The CDR3 is CARSREKTDTQYF. CDR3 sequence (DNA): TGTGCCCGCAGCAGAGAGAAAACAGATACGCAGTATTTT. The whole variable domain, remainder taken from reference TRBV2 and TRBJ2-3, is EPEVTQTPSHQVTQMGQEVILRCVPISNHLYFYWYRQILGQKVEFLVSFYNNEISEKSEIFDDQFSVERPDGSNFTLKIRSTKLEDSAMYFCARSREKTDTQYFGPGTRLTVL.

Of note for this clonotype: A much larger clone differs from this one at a single base, so this may be a read error. V and J are TRBV18 and TRBJ2-7, with 7 positions matching TRBD1. The CDR3 is 15 residues long. Germline values: CDR1 KGHSH, CDR2 LQKENI. CDR3 in amino acids: CTSSSTGPGSYEQYF. The CDR3 DNA is TGTACCAGCTCGTCGACAGGGCCGGGCTCCTACGAGCAGTACTTC.

This clonotype was observed a few times. The chain joins TRBV14 to TRBJ2-1; 9 nucleotides align to TRBD2. The CDR3 extends over 16 amino acids. The V segment lost 0 bases and the J segment 4 bases; nucleotides outside the gene matches: 4. The germline gives CDR1 SGHDN, CDR2 FVKESK. CDR3 loop: CASSQEGLAGYNEQFF. CDR3 coding DNA: TGTGCCAGCAGCCAAGAAGGCCTAGCGGGATACAATGAGCAGTTCTTC.

This clonotype has ten or more counts. V and J are TRBV12-3 or TRBV12-4 and TRBJ1-2, with 11 nucleotides matching TRBD1. The junction had 13 bases not matched to a gene; V was cut back by 6 bases and J by 1 base. The CDR3 sequence is 18 residues long. DNA of the CDR3: TGTGCCAGCAGGTCTCAGGACAGGGGGCTAGCATTTAACTATGGCTACACCTTC. Amino acid sequence: CASRSQDRGLAFNYGYTF.

The rearrangement joins TRBV5-1 to TRBJ2-7, with 10 positions matching TRBD1. Trimming at V came to 4 bases and at J to 3 bases, leaving 10 bases not matched to a gene. Per germline, CDR1 SGHRS and CDR2 YFSETQ. The CDR3 is 16 amino acids. CDR3 sequence: CASSLAGQGTDYEQYF. CDR3 in DNA: TGCGCCAGCAGCCTGGCGGGACAGGGGACAGACTACGAGCAGTACTTC.

The chain recombines TRBV29-1 with TRBJ1-2; D possibly corresponds to TRBD1 (5 bases). From germline, CDR1 is SQVTM and CDR2 ANQGSEA. The CDR3 consists of 13 residues. V lost 7 bases and J 0 bases, leaving 12 bases between the germline ends. The CDR3 protein is CSAGDGANYGYTF. In nucleotides, the CDR3 is TGCAGCGCTGGGGACGGAGCTAACTATGGCTACACCTTC.

This clonotype has more than one count but fewer than ten. In nucleotides, the CDR3 is TGTGCCAGCAGTTTTGCCACCACACAAAGTAATTCACCCCTCCACTTT. Its translation: CASSFATTQSNSPLHF. The chain uses TRBV12-3 or TRBV12-4 and TRBJ1-6, with D unclear. V was pared by 3 bases and J by 6 bases, with 15 bases between. CDR3 length equals 16 residues.

This clonotype was recorded many times. The J gene is TRBJ2-5, the V gene TRBV5-6; 13 nucleotides match TRBD2. Unmatched junction bases numbered 3, after V lost 2 bases and J lost 2 bases. The CDR3 contains 16 residues. Germline loops: CDR1 SGHDT, CDR2 YYEEEE. CDR3 region: CASSFGLAGEQETQYF. CDR3 nucleotide sequence: TGTGCCAGCAGCTTTGGACTAGCGGGGGAGCAAGAGACCCAGTACTTC.

V and J are TRBV12-3 or TRBV12-4 and TRBJ2-7; TRBD1 might be the D (6 bases). Trimming cost V 3 bases and J 2 bases, with 11 bases left between them. The CDR3 consists of 14 residues. This chain's CDR3 is CASSLLGAAYEQYF. The CDR3 DNA follows: TGTGCCAGCAGTTTGTTGGGGGCAGCCTACGAGCAGTACTTC.

A few counts support this clonotype. The rearrangement joins TRBV10-2 to TRBJ2-5, with D maybe TRBD1 (6 bases). The CDR3 extends over 16 amino acids. The germline V gene encodes CDR1 WSHSY and CDR2 SAAADI. Trimming stripped 2 bases from V and 7 bases from J, with 20 bases between. In DNA form, the CDR3 reads TGCGCCAGCAGTGAGAATAGACAGGCAGTTCGAGGGACCCAGTACTTC. It encodes CASSENRQAVRGTQYF.

The V gene is TRBV7-9, the J gene TRBJ2-2; 8 positions agree with TRBD2. CDR1 SEHNR and CDR2 FQNEAQ come from the germline V gene (reference sequence). The CDR3 totals 15 residues. Unmatched junction bases numbered 7, after V lost 5 bases and J lost 5 bases. The CDR3: CASSPQRGFTGELFF. The CDR3 DNA reads TGTGCCAGCAGCCCCCAGCGGGGGTTTACCGGGGAGCTGTTTTTT.

This clonotype has only a few counts. The V and J genes are TRBV2 and TRBJ2-3; D is possibly TRBD2 (5 bases). V was pared by 7 bases and J by 0 bases, with 11 bases between. This CDR3 region has 14 residues. The germline CDR1 and CDR2 sequences are SNHLY and FYNNEI. The CDR3 here is CASISPGSTDTQYF. The CDR3 bases are TGTGCCAGCATCTCCCCGGGGAGCACAGATACGCAGTATTTT. The whole variable domain, remainder taken from reference TRBV2 and TRBJ2-3, is EPEVTQTPSHQVTQMGQEVILRCVPISNHLYFYWYRQILGQKVEFLVSFYNNEISEKSEIFDDQFSVERPDGSNFTLKIRSTKLEDSAMYFCASISPGSTDTQYFGPGTRLTVL.

The gene calls are TRBV27 and TRBJ1-1; D perhaps matches TRBD1 (5 bases). CDR1 is MNHEY, CDR2 SMNVEV, per germline (reference sequence). The V end lost 2 bases, the J end lost 4 bases, and 14 bases lay between the germline ends. The length of the CDR3 is 15 residues. CDR3 nucleotide sequence: TGTGCCAGCAGTTTAAGCGGGGCGTGGGGCACTGAAGCTTTCTTT. As protein: CASSLSGAWGTEAFF.

In its sample, this clonotype was seen a few times. J is TRBJ2-3 and V is TRBV20-1; perhaps TRBD2 as D (6 bases). Germline V CDR1 and CDR2: DFQATT, SNEGSKA (reference sequence). The CDR3 spans 12 residues. As DNA, the CDR3 is TGCAGGCTGGGACCGGGGGCAGATACGCAGTATTTT. This encodes CRLGPGADTQYF.

This chain links TRBV7-2 with TRBJ1-5; 7 nucleotides match TRBD1. V was pared by 5 bases and J by 2 bases, with 6 bases of the junction left unmatched. Germline V gene data show CDR1 as SGHTA and CDR2 as FQGNSA. The CDR3 spans 15 residues. The CDR3 nucleotides read TGTGCCAGCAGCCGTTACAGGGGAGGCAATCAGCCCCAGCATTTT. It encodes CASSRYRGGNQPQHF.

V gene TRBV7-6 combines with J gene TRBJ2-3, with 8 bases lining up with TRBD2. The ends lost 5 bases at V and 4 bases at J; junction bases unmatched: 11. This CDR3 is 16 amino acids long. Germline V gives CDR1 SGHVS, CDR2 FNYEAQ. DNA for the CDR3: TGTGCCAGCAGCCCCCTACCGCGGGGGGTCCCAGATACGCAGTATTTT. It yields the protein CASSPLPRGVPDTQYF. Complete variable domain (other parts from reference TRBV7-6 and TRBJ2-3): GAGVSQSPRYKVTKRGQDVALRCDPISGHVSLYWYRQALGQGPEFLTYFNYEAQQDKSGLPNDRFSAERPEGSISTLTIQRTEQRDSAMYRCASSPLPRGVPDTQYFGPGTRLTVL.

This clonotype was detected ten times or more. The chain couples TRBV7-9 to TRBJ1-6, with D uncertain. In germline, CDR1 is SEHNR, CDR2 FQNEAQ (reference sequence). This CDR3 is 15 amino acids long. Trimming removed 2 bases from V and 7 bases from J, with 12 bases in between. The DNA for the CDR3 is TGTGCCAGCAGCTTATTGCCAACAGACAATTCACCCCTCCACTTT. As protein: CASSLLPTDNSPLHF.

This chain connects TRBV9 to TRBJ2-3; 8 bases map to TRBD1. Germline CDR1 reads SGDLS; CDR2 reads YYNGEE. This CDR3 spans 16 amino acids. The ends lost 4 bases at V and 0 bases at J; junction bases unmatched: 7. Here the CDR3 DNA reads TGTGCCAGCAGCACGCGGACAGGGAAAAGCACAGATACGCAGTATTTT. Its protein is CASSTRTGKSTDTQYF.

Ten or more counts support this clonotype. J is TRBJ2-3 and V is TRBV5-1; perhaps TRBD1 as D (6 bases). The germline V gene encodes CDR1 SGHRS and CDR2 YFSETQ. V was trimmed by 0 bases and J by 0 bases, leaving 8 bases between them. The CDR3 runs to 15 residues. The CDR3 DNA follows: TGCGCCAGCAGCTTGGGGGGGCCTAGCACAGATACGCAGTATTTT. Its protein product is CASSLGGPSTDTQYF.

The chain has TRBV18 and TRBJ1-5, with D perhaps TRBD1 (5 bases). The germline V gene has CDR1 KGHSH and CDR2 LQKENI. The V end was cut by 0 bases, the J end by 10 bases, with 19 bases between. The CDR3 has 16 residues. The CDR3 DNA follows: TGTGCCAGCTCACCACCGAACTGGCCGGGACGGAGCCCCCAGCATTTT. It codes for CASSPPNWPGRSPQHF.

This clonotype was observed a few times. The chain couples TRBV5-1 to TRBJ1-2; unclear D gene. The CDR3 sequence is 16 residues long. CDR1 is SGHRS, CDR2 YFSETQ, per germline. Trimming left V 1 base short and J 4 bases short, with 17 bases between. The CDR3 region has the DNA TGCGCCAGCAGCTTGATGTCAGAGGTGGCGTCCTATGGCTACACCTTC. Translation: CASSLMSEVASYGYTF.

The chain recombines TRBV7-2 with TRBJ2-4, with a possible D match to TRBD1 (6 bases). CDR3 length equals 15 residues. CDR1 is SGHTA and CDR2 is FQGNSA in the germline V gene. V lost 1 base and J 13 bases, leaving 20 bases between the germline ends. The CDR3: CASSLDAGVLLEQYF. Written as DNA, the CDR3 is TGTGCCAGCAGCTTAGACGCAGGGGTTCTACTTGAGCAGTACTTC. Full variable domain (remainder filled in from reference TRBV7-2 and TRBJ2-4): GAGVSQSPSNKVTEKGKDVELRCDPISGHTALYWYRQSLGQGLEFLIYFQGNSAPDKSGLPSDRFSAERTGGSVSTLTIQRTQQEDSAVYLCASSLDAGVLLEQYFGAGTRLSVL.